In terms of frequency, the clone carrying this TCR beta chain is medium-sized. The antigen remains unidentified. This sample is drawn from a study of synovial regulatory T cells in juvenile arthritis. Study-wide results and limits: Across patients, iaTreg TCR repertoires were mostly private, partly shared with synovial Teff and blood CPL. Inflammation-associated Treg cells in blood had less TCR diversity than the remaining blood Treg cells.

Measured with immunoSEQ multiplex PCR; TCRdb has only the in-frame clones, and not every one. The table lists 8,500 to 10,000 clones. Specimen: Treg cells from blood. The subset here: HLA-DR+ inflammation-associated blood Treg cells. The receptor was derived from a donor aged 2-35 years with juvenile idiopathic arthritis.

The CDR3 spells CASSLSRQPQHF. The chain uses TRBV28 and TRBJ1-5. CDR1 and CDR2 (germline): MDHEN, SYDVKM. This CDR3 is built from 12 residues. DNA is not on record.